This TCR beta chain was sequenced during a study of blood T cell repertoires in COVID-19. Deletions cut 0 bases from V and 3 bases from J, with 6 bases between. CDR3 length equals 14 residues. CDR1 is MNHEY, CDR2 SVGAGI, per germline. The table came from immunoSEQ multiplex PCR; TCRdb's copy has only in-frame clones and leaves some out. Altogether 160,000 or so clones are present, around 89% being singletons, with the ten largest covering about 6.3%. The sequenced material came from PBMCs or T cells enriched from blood (not recorded which). This TCR derives from a woman aged 50 to 65 who had recovered from COVID-19. The J gene is TRBJ2-1, the V gene TRBV6-5, with D hard to call. CDR3 nucleotide sequence: TGTGCCAGCAGTTACTCGCCAGACTACAATGAGCAGTTCTTC. As protein: CASSYSPDYNEQFF.